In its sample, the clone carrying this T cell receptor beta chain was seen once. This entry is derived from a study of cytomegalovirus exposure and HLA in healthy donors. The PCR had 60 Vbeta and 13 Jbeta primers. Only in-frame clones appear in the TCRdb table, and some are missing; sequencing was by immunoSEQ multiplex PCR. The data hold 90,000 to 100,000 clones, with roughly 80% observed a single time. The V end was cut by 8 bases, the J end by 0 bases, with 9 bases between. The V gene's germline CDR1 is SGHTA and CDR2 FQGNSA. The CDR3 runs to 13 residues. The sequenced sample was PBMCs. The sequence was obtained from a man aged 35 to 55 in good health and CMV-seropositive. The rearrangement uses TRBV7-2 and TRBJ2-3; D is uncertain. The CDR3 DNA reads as TGTGCCAGCCGCCCCGGGAGCACAGATACGCAGTATTTT. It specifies CASRPGSTDTQYF. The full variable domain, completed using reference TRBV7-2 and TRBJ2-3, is GAGVSQSPSNKVTEKGKDVELRCDPISGHTALYWYRQSLGQGLEFLIYFQGNSAPDKSGLPSDRFSAERTGGSVSTLTIQRTQQEDSAVYLCASRPGSTDTQYFGPGTRLTVL.